The rows below give T cell receptor beta chains drawn from one sample of a study of blood T cell repertoires in COVID-19. Assay used: immunoSEQ multiplex PCR; TCRdb lists only in-frame clones, some missing. The sample has roughly 120,000 clones, approximately 74% seen once; the top ten hold 5.5% to 7.5%. The source material was peripheral blood. Receptors originate from a man aged 80 or over with COVID-19, enrolled during active disease. The CDR3 runs from the conserved cysteine through the conserved F or W. Each record gives: J gene, clone size, D gene, V gene, CDR3 DNA, CDR3 protein. D genes are given only for firm matches. A clone size is listed for some rows: how often the clone was seen (once, few, many), or a class if it is expanded.

j_gene: TRBJ2-3
abundance: .
d_gene: TRBD2
v_gene: TRBV7-2
CDR3nt: TGTGCCAGCAGCTGGGGGGGTAGCGGGAGAAGCACAGATACGCAGTATTTT
CDR3aa: CASSWGGSGRSTDTQYF

j_gene: TRBJ2-3
abundance: .
d_gene: TRBD2
v_gene: TRBV9
CDR3nt: TGTGCCAGCAGCGTAGGGCTAGCGGCCACAGATACGCAGTATTTT
CDR3aa: CASSVGLAATDTQYF

j_gene: TRBJ2-7
abundance: .
d_gene: .
v_gene: TRBV7-8
CDR3nt: TGTGCCAGCAGACTTAACGAAGGAGAACCCTACGAGCAGTACTTC
CDR3aa: CASRLNEGEPYEQYF

j_gene: TRBJ2-1
abundance: many
d_gene: .
v_gene: TRBV3-1/TRBV3-2
CDR3nt: TGTGCCAGCAGCCTAGCCATGTCATACAATGAGCAGTTCTTC
CDR3aa: CASSLAMSYNEQFF

j_gene: TRBJ2-3
abundance: once
d_gene: TRBD2
v_gene: TRBV27
CDR3nt: TGTGCCAGCAGTTCCCCTAGCGGGACGGATACGCAGTATTTT
CDR3aa: CASSSPSGTDTQYF

j_gene: TRBJ1-5
abundance: .
d_gene: .
v_gene: TRBV18
CDR3nt: TGTGCCAGCTCACCACCGGGGGGGGCGGGTCAGCCCCAGCATTTT
CDR3aa: CASSPPGGAGQPQHF

j_gene: TRBJ1-1
abundance: .
d_gene: TRBD1
v_gene: TRBV7-9
CDR3nt: TGTGCCAGCAACTACAGGGGAGGGAACACTGAAGCTTTCTTT
CDR3aa: CASNYRGGNTEAFF

j_gene: TRBJ2-7
abundance: .
d_gene: .
v_gene: TRBV5-6
CDR3nt: TGTGCCAGCAGCGCAGGATGGGAGCAGTACTTC
CDR3aa: CASSAGWEQYF

j_gene: TRBJ2-7
abundance: .
d_gene: TRBD2
v_gene: TRBV6-1
CDR3nt: TGTGCCAGCAGTGAAGGTAGCGGGAGGCCCTCCTACGAGCAGTACTTC
CDR3aa: CASSEGSGRPSYEQYF

j_gene: TRBJ2-1
abundance: .
d_gene: TRBD1
v_gene: TRBV4-3
CDR3nt: TGCGCCAGCAGCCCGGCGACAGGGGGTGAGGAGCAGTTCTTC
CDR3aa: CASSPATGGEEQFF

j_gene: TRBJ1-5
abundance: .
d_gene: TRBD1
v_gene: TRBV19
CDR3nt: TGTGCCAGTAGTATAGGAGCTTGGGACAGCGGCAATCAGCCCCAGCATTTT
CDR3aa: CASSIGAWDSGNQPQHF

j_gene: TRBJ1-3
abundance: .
d_gene: .
v_gene: TRBV5-1
CDR3nt: TGCGCCAGCAGCACCGGGAGCTCTGGAAACACCATATATTTT
CDR3aa: CASSTGSSGNTIYF

j_gene: TRBJ1-5
abundance: .
d_gene: TRBD1
v_gene: TRBV7-9
CDR3nt: TGTGCCAGCAGCCGGACAGGTGATAGCAATCAGCCCCAGCATTTT
CDR3aa: CASSRTGDSNQPQHF

j_gene: TRBJ1-6
abundance: .
d_gene: TRBD1
v_gene: TRBV25-1
CDR3nt: TGTGCCACCAAAGGACAGGGCGGACATTCACCCCTCCACTTT
CDR3aa: CATKGQGGHSPLHF

j_gene: TRBJ2-7
abundance: .
d_gene: TRBD1
v_gene: TRBV28
CDR3nt: TGTGCCAGCAGTTACCCCCGACAGGGGGCCTACGAGCAGTACTTC
CDR3aa: CASSYPRQGAYEQYF

j_gene: TRBJ2-5
abundance: .
d_gene: TRBD1
v_gene: TRBV28
CDR3nt: TGTGCCAGCAGTCAACAGGGGGCAGGGGAGACCCAGTACTTC
CDR3aa: CASSQQGAGETQYF

j_gene: TRBJ2-3
abundance: once
d_gene: TRBD2
v_gene: TRBV2
CDR3nt: TGTGCCAGCAGTCCGGGGAGCGGGATAACAGATACGCAGTATTTT
CDR3aa: CASSPGSGITDTQYF

j_gene: TRBJ2-5
abundance: .
d_gene: TRBD1
v_gene: TRBV19
CDR3nt: TGTGCCAGTAGTACTCCGGGACAGGGGGCCATATGGGGTCAAGAGACCCAGTACTTC
CDR3aa: CASSTPGQGAIWGQETQYF

j_gene: TRBJ2-7
abundance: .
d_gene: TRBD1
v_gene: TRBV5-1
CDR3nt: TGCGCCAGCAGCACGAGACAGGGGTTCAACGAGCAGTACTTC
CDR3aa: CASSTRQGFNEQYF

j_gene: TRBJ2-7
abundance: .
d_gene: TRBD2
v_gene: TRBV27
CDR3nt: TGTGCCAGCAGTTCTTACGCAGCGGGAGGTAACGAGCAGTACTTC
CDR3aa: CASSSYAAGGNEQYF

j_gene: TRBJ1-1
abundance: few
d_gene: TRBD1
v_gene: TRBV27
CDR3nt: TGTGCCAGCAGTCCCGGGACAGGGGCTTACACTGAAGCTTTCTTT
CDR3aa: CASSPGTGAYTEAFF

j_gene: TRBJ2-5
abundance: .
d_gene: TRBD2
v_gene: TRBV10-3
CDR3nt: TGTGCCATCAGTGGCCAGACTAGCGGCCAAGAGACCCAGTACTTC
CDR3aa: CAISGQTSGQETQYF

j_gene: TRBJ2-7
abundance: .
d_gene: .
v_gene: TRBV28
CDR3nt: TGTGCCAGCAGTCCACCCGACTCGAGCTCCTACGAGCAGTACTTC
CDR3aa: CASSPPDSSSYEQYF

j_gene: TRBJ2-1
abundance: few
d_gene: TRBD2
v_gene: TRBV12-3/TRBV12-4
CDR3nt: TGTGCCAGCAGGGCGGGGGGACACAATGAGCAGTTCTTC
CDR3aa: CASRAGGHNEQFF

j_gene: TRBJ1-5
abundance: .
d_gene: .
v_gene: TRBV28
CDR3nt: TGTGCCAGCAGTTTATTTCGGACAGCTAACGTTGGCAGCAATCAGCCCCAGCATTTT
CDR3aa: CASSLFRTANVGSNQPQHF

j_gene: TRBJ2-4
abundance: .
d_gene: .
v_gene: TRBV6-5
CDR3nt: TGTGCCAGCAGTTACTCGTATGCTAGCGAGGGAAACATTCAGTACTTC
CDR3aa: CASSYSYASEGNIQYF

j_gene: TRBJ2-1
abundance: once
d_gene: TRBD2
v_gene: TRBV7-2
CDR3nt: TGTGCCAGCAGCCTAGCTAGCGGGAGTAGCAATGAGCAGTTCTTC
CDR3aa: CASSLASGSSNEQFF

j_gene: TRBJ1-4
abundance: once
d_gene: .
v_gene: TRBV28
CDR3nt: TGTGCCAGCGGACGGTGGGGGGACGGTGAAAAACTGTTTTTT
CDR3aa: CASGRWGDGEKLFF

j_gene: TRBJ1-2
abundance: .
d_gene: .
v_gene: TRBV5-6
CDR3nt: TGTGCCAGCAGCTTGGTGGCAGGGTCCTATGGCTACACCTTC
CDR3aa: CASSLVAGSYGYTF

j_gene: TRBJ2-2
abundance: once
d_gene: TRBD1
v_gene: TRBV12-5
CDR3nt: TGTGCTAGTGGTTTGCAGGGGGCAACCGGGGAGCTGTTTTTT
CDR3aa: CASGLQGATGELFF

j_gene: TRBJ2-3
abundance: .
d_gene: .
v_gene: TRBV28
CDR3nt: TGTGCCAGCAGTTTACCCCTTGACACCACAGATACGCAGTATTTT
CDR3aa: CASSLPLDTTDTQYF

j_gene: TRBJ2-1
abundance: few
d_gene: .
v_gene: TRBV28
CDR3nt: TGTGCCAGCAGTTCGGTGAGGACAGCCGCCCCTAACAATGAGCAGTTCTTC
CDR3aa: CASSSVRTAAPNNEQFF

j_gene: TRBJ2-3
abundance: .
d_gene: .
v_gene: TRBV30
CDR3nt: TGTGCCTGGTCCCTCCGGGTTGGCACAGATACGCAGTATTTT
CDR3aa: CAWSLRVGTDTQYF

j_gene: TRBJ1-1
abundance: .
d_gene: TRBD1
v_gene: TRBV18
CDR3nt: TGTGCCAGCTCACCAAATCCGACAGGGTCGGAGAACACTGAAGCTTTCTTT
CDR3aa: CASSPNPTGSENTEAFF

j_gene: TRBJ2-3
abundance: .
d_gene: .
v_gene: TRBV27
CDR3nt: TGTGCCAGCAGTTTATTGGCTAGTGGCACAGATACGCAGTATTTT
CDR3aa: CASSLLASGTDTQYF

j_gene: TRBJ2-3
abundance: .
d_gene: .
v_gene: TRBV12-3/TRBV12-4
CDR3nt: TGTGCCATCAACACAGATACGCAGTATTTT
CDR3aa: CAINTDTQYF

j_gene: TRBJ1-4
abundance: .
d_gene: .
v_gene: TRBV12-3/TRBV12-4
CDR3nt: TGTGCCAGTCGACAGAACGCAAATGAAAAACTGTTTTTT
CDR3aa: CASRQNANEKLFF

j_gene: TRBJ2-5
abundance: .
d_gene: TRBD2
v_gene: TRBV5-4
CDR3nt: TGTGCCAGCAGCTTGAACCCTAGCGGGAAAGAGACCCAGTACTTC
CDR3aa: CASSLNPSGKETQYF

j_gene: TRBJ2-5
abundance: .
d_gene: .
v_gene: TRBV14
CDR3nt: TGTGCCAGCAGCCAGGCGGTTGCCCAGTACTTC
CDR3aa: CASSQAVAQYF

j_gene: TRBJ2-7
abundance: .
d_gene: .
v_gene: TRBV21-1
CDR3nt: TGTGCCAGCAGCAACCGGACTAGCGACTCCTACGAGCAGTACTTC
CDR3aa: CASSNRTSDSYEQYF

j_gene: TRBJ1-2
abundance: .
d_gene: .
v_gene: TRBV5-8
CDR3nt: TGTGCCAGCAACAGCTATTCCTATGGCTACACCTTC
CDR3aa: CASNSYSYGYTF

j_gene: TRBJ2-1
abundance: .
d_gene: .
v_gene: TRBV29-1
CDR3nt: TGCAGCTCTACTAGTTCCTACAATGAGCAGTTCTTC
CDR3aa: CSSTSSYNEQFF